The clone carrying this TCR beta chain turned up a few times. Its target is unknown. Blood libraries mostly used around 500 ng genomic DNA, six replicates each. Using immunoSEQ multiplex PCR, the repertoire was profiled, and TCRdb retains in-frame clones only, with some absent. This sample has more than 9,000 clones; 61% occur once, and the top ten carry 4% to 4.5%. The germline V and J ends were trimmed by 0 bases and 2 bases, with 7 bases remaining between them. The germline V gene encodes CDR1 SGHRS and CDR2 YFSETQ. This CDR3 comprises 14 residues. The data are from a study of neoadjuvant anti-PD-1 for oral cavity cancer. The wider study: Patients mostly received three to four biweekly nivolumab doses at 3 mg/kg before surgery. Patients without progression received a fourth nivolumab dose around day 43, then surgical resection on days 50-56. Study conclusions and caveats: Treg/Th17 ratio rose with pretreatment blood and fell with post-treatment tumor TCRbeta clonality.

Time point of the sample: after neoadjuvant nivolumab, at surgical resection. The sequence derives from a person between 40 and 80 years old with oral cavity squamous cell carcinoma. The V call is TRBV5-1, the J call TRBJ2-3, with D hard to call. Material: PBMCs, obtained after nivolumab (anti-PD-1) treatment. The CDR3 DNA sequence: TGCGCCAGCAGCTTGGAGACACACACAGATACGCAGTATTTT. Translating it yields CASSLETHTDTQYF.